Sequencing of this TCR beta chain was carried out in a study of T cells after somatic rescue of genetic block. The CDR3 loop spans 12 amino acids. Per germline, CDR1 SGHDT and CDR2 YYEEEE. V lost 2 bases and J lost 6, with 9 bases in between. Sequenced by immunoSEQ multiplex PCR; TCRdb stores in-frame clones only, minus some. This table holds approximately 100,000 clones, 85% to 90% found once. This TCR was recovered from a woman aged 18-29 years. Sequenced sample: peripheral blood mononuclear cells (PBMCs). The chain employs TRBV5-6 and TRBJ2-7; D gene uncertain. DNA for the CDR3: TGTGCCAGCAGCTTTCCCCCTAGCGAGCAGTACTTC. It specifies CASSFPPSEQYF.